These T cell receptor beta chains were read from a single sample in a study of blood T cell repertoires in COVID-19. The repertoire was sequenced with immunoSEQ multiplex PCR; TCRdb's copy has only in-frame clones and lacks some. The table includes hundreds of thousands of clones, around 85% detected once. The source material was peripheral blood. Every receptor here comes from a man aged 50 or older with active or convalescent COVID-19. Both conserved end residues are part of each CDR3. The D gene is left open where the match is weak. Size is omitted from some rows. Given values are once, few, many or a class for expanded clones.

j_call,v_call,d_call,clone_size,cdr3_nt,cdr3_aa
TRBJ1-2,TRBV14,TRBD1,.,TGTGCCAGCAGTTTCGGACAGGTAGCTAACTATGGCTACACCTTC,CASSFGQVANYGYTF
TRBJ1-6,TRBV7-3,.,.,TGTGCCAGCAGCCAGGGGACACTAAATTCACCCCTCCACTTT,CASSQGTLNSPLHF
TRBJ1-3,TRBV10-1,TRBD1,.,TGCGCCAGCAGTGGACAGGGCTCTGGAAACACCATATATTTT,CASSGQGSGNTIYF
TRBJ1-5,TRBV5-6,.,few,TGTGCCAGCAGCTTGACCCTTGGGAGGCCCCAGCATTTT,CASSLTLGRPQHF
TRBJ1-2,TRBV30,.,.,TGTGCCTGGAGCCGACAGAACTATGGCTACACCTTC,CAWSRQNYGYTF
TRBJ1-1,TRBV7-2,.,.,TGTGCCAGCAGCTTAGGCGGCACGACGGTAATGAACACTGAAGCTTTCTTT,CASSLGGTTVMNTEAFF
TRBJ2-7,TRBV9,TRBD1,few,TGTGCCAGCAGCGTAGAGGGGACAGGGTCCCACGAGCAGTACTTC,CASSVEGTGSHEQYF
TRBJ2-3,TRBV15,.,.,TGTGCCACCAGCAGAGATGGGGGGGCTGGCACAGATACGCAGTATTTT,CATSRDGGAGTDTQYF
TRBJ2-2,TRBV5-1,.,.,TGCGCCAGCAGCTTGGACAGGTCGGAGTTTGGCGGGGAGCTGTTTTTT,CASSLDRSEFGGELFF
TRBJ1-4,TRBV28,.,.,TGTGCCAGCAACCCACCCGGGGATGCAACTAATGAAAAACTGTTTTTT,CASNPPGDATNEKLFF
TRBJ2-7,TRBV7-2,.,few,TGTGCCAGCAGCTTTACGGGAGCCTCCTACGAGCAGTACTTC,CASSFTGASYEQYF
TRBJ2-7,TRBV7-3,.,.,TGTGCCAGCTCCGCGGATGGCTCCTACGAGCAGTACTTC,CASSADGSYEQYF
TRBJ1-3,TRBV4-1,.,.,TGCGCCAGCAGCCAAGCGGAAGGAGGGCTCTCTGGAAACACCATATATTTT,CASSQAEGGLSGNTIYF
TRBJ2-7,TRBV6-5,.,.,TGTGCCACCATGTGGGGCCACGAGCAGTACTTC,CATMWGHEQYF
TRBJ2-1,TRBV27,.,.,TGTGCCAGCAGTTTATACGGGGATAGGCCCTACAATGAGCAGTTCTTC,CASSLYGDRPYNEQFF
TRBJ2-7,TRBV12-5,TRBD2,.,TGTGCTAGTGGTTTGGGAGGCGGGGGCTACGAGCAGTACTTC,CASGLGGGGYEQYF